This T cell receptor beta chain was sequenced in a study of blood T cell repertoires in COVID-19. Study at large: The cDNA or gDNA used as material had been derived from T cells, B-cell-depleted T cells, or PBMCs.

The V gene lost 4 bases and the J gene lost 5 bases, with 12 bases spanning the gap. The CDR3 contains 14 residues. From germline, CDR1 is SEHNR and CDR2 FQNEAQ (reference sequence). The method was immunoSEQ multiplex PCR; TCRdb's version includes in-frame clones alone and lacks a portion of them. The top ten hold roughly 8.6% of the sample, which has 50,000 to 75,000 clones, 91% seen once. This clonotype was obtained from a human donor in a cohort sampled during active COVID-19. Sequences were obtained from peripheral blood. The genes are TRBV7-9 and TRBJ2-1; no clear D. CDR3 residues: CASSSTDWNNEQFF. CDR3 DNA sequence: TGTGCCAGCAGCTCGACCGACTGGAACAATGAGCAGTTCTTC.